This T cell receptor beta chain was profiled in a study of shared clonotypes between healthy human individuals. This CDR3 region has 15 residues. Looked up from germline, CDR1 is MDHEN and CDR2 is SYDVKM. The V and J ends lost 3 bases and 5 bases respectively, with 16 bases between them. The protocol was immunoSEQ multiplex PCR, while the TCRdb copy is restricted to in-frame clones and leaves out a portion. The sample shows about 320,000 clones, roughly 87% of them seen only once. This TCR came from a man aged 18 to 35 in good health. Sample: memory CD8+ T cells sorted from blood. Subset denoted: CD45RO+ cells pooled with CCR7-negative TemRA cells. The chain recombines TRBV28 with TRBJ1-1, with D maybe TRBD1 (5 bases). In DNA, the CDR3 is TGTGCCAGCAGTTTTGGAAGGGGCCTCGGAACTGAAGCTTTCTTT. As protein: CASSFGRGLGTEAFF. The whole variable domain, remainder taken from reference TRBV28 and TRBJ1-1, is DVKVTQSSRYLVKRTGEKVFLECVQDMDHENMFWYRQDPGLGLRLIYFSYDVKMKEKGDIPEGYSVSREKKERFSLILESASTNQTSMYLCASSFGRGLGTEAFFGQGTRLTVV.